This record looks at one T cell receptor beta chain sequence and its context. The antigen remains unidentified. Data came from immunoSEQ multiplex PCR; TCRdb stores just in-frame clones and leaves some out. This table holds tens of thousands of clones, over 85% found once. This record comes from a study of cytomegalovirus exposure and HLA in healthy donors. Germline V CDR1 and CDR2: LNHNV, YYDKDF (reference sequence). Deletions cut 1 base from V and 8 bases from J, with 9 bases between. The CDR3 has 13 residues. General study findings and limits: Both high specificity and high sensitivity reportedly marked the classifier's diagnosis of cytomegalovirus status. In vitro work confirmed that three CMV-associated chains recognize CMV antigens. The study recorded about 150 TCR beta chains that were cytomegalovirus-associated. First-cohort TCR clusters tended to co-occur in the roughly 120 validation repertoires, a later analysis found.

This receptor was taken from a man aged 18 to 30 in good health and CMV-seropositive. The sample taken for sequencing was PBMCs. This chain uses TRBV15 with TRBJ2-1, with D tentatively TRBD2 (7 bases). This CDR3 is CATSRGGGDEQFF. The CDR3 DNA sequence: TGTGCCACCAGCAGAGGGGGGGGCGATGAGCAGTTCTTC.